Here is one TCR beta chain with its context. Its antigen is still unknown. The CDR3 runs 15 residues. Germline V gene data show CDR1 as LGHNA and CDR2 as YSLEER. Trimming removed 4 bases at V and 4 bases at J, with 14 bases between. The sample belongs to a study of cytomegalovirus exposure and HLA in healthy donors. Study at large: In an earlier analysis, almost 120 million unique TCR beta sequences were found from about 180 million T cells.

Whole-study findings and limits: Later analysis showed most CMV-associated TCR beta chains appearing HLA-restricted. DRB1 had the most TCR associations and HLA-C the fewest, a later analysis found, with rates varying by HLA locus.

PCR amplification relied on 60 Vbeta primers (plus 13 Jbeta primers). The data were produced by immunoSEQ multiplex PCR, yet TCRdb's version contains in-frame clones alone and is incomplete. The sample carries approximately 89,000 clones, 62% recorded once. V and J are TRBV4-3 and TRBJ2-1; D may be TRBD1 (5 bases). The source of this sequence is a woman between 25 and 40 years old in good health and CMV-seropositive. Material: PBMCs. CDR3 sequence: CASSLIMDTYNEQFF. Written as DNA, the CDR3 is TGCGCCAGCAGCCTCATAATGGACACTTACAATGAGCAGTTCTTC.